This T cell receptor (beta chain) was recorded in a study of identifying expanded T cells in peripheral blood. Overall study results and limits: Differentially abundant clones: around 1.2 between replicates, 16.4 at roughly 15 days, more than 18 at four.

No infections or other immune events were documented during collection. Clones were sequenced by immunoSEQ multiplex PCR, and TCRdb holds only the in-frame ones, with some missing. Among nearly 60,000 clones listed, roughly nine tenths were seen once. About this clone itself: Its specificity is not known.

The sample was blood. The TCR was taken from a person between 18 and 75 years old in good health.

The CDR3 protein is CASLPFQGDYTF. The CDR3 bases are TGTGCCAGCCTCCCCTTTCAGGGGGACTACACCTTC. This sequence joins TRBV6-4 and TRBJ1-2; 7 bases are a match to TRBD1. This CDR3 has 12 amino acids. Germline values: CDR1 MRHNA, CDR2 SNTAGT. Trimming removed 8 bases from V and 10 bases from J; junction bases left unmatched: 10.